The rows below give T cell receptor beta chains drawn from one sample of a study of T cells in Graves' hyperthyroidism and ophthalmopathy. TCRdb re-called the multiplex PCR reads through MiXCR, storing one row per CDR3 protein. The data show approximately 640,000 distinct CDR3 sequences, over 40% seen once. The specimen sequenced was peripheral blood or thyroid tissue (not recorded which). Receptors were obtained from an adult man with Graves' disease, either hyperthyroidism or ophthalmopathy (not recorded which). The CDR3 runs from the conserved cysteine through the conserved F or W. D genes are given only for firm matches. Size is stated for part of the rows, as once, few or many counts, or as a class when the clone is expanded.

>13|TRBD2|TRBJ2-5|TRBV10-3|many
TGTGCCATCTCACGGGGGGAGAAAGGGACCCAGTACTTC
CAISRGEKGTQYF
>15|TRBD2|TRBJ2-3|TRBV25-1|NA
TGTGCCAGCATTGTAGGACTAGCGTGGCCAGATACGCAGTATTTT
CASIVGLAWPDTQYF
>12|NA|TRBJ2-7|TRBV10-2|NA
TGTGCCAGCAGTCAACTGGGGAACGAGCAGTACTTC
CASSQLGNEQYF
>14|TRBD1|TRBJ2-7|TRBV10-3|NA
TGTGCCATCAGAGAGGACAGGAGAACCTACGAGCAGTACTTC
CAIREDRRTYEQYF
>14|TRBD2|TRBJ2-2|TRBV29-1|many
TGCAGCGTTGAAGATCGGGGGGGATCCGGGGAGCTGTTTTTT
CSVEDRGGSGELFF
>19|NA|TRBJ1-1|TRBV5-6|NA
TGTGCCAGCAGCTTGGCTCAGGGATTCCGCACCGGCATGAACACTGAAGCTTTCTTT
CASSLAQGFRTGMNTEAFF
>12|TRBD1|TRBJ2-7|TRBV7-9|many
TGTGCCAGCAGACCGGGACAGGGCGAGCAGTACTTC
CASRPGQGEQYF
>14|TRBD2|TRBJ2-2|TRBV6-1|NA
TGTGCCAGCAGCGGGAGGGCCGGAACCGGGGAGCTGTTTTTT
CASSGRAGTGELFF
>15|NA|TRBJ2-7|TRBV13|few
TGTGCCAGCAGCCACCGACAGGCGGGGCGGTACGAGCAGTACTTC
CASSHRQAGRYEQYF
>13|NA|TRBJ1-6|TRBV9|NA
TGTGCCAGCAGTCCGGGCGGTGGCACCCCCCTCCACTTT
CASSPGGGTPLHF